This T cell receptor (beta chain) was obtained from a study of siplizumab effects on memory and regulatory T cells. On this clone: The target antigen is unknown.

Study outcomes and limitations: The study found that mappable alloreactive CD4+ clones averaged approximately 69% Treg-derived with siplizumab and over 25% in controls. Siplizumab produced a significant drop in alloreactive sequences attributable to unstimulated CD4+ memory cells.

Per germline, CDR1 SNHLY and CDR2 FYNNEI. Trimming cost V 6 bases and J 6 bases; bases outside gene matches: 12. The CDR3 loop spans 15 amino acids. About 10^5 TCR templates were measured in each sample. Using immunoSEQ multiplex PCR, the repertoire was profiled, and TCRdb retains in-frame clones only, with some absent. The table shows approximately 56,000 clones, with less than 98% occurring only once. V usage is TRBV2 and J usage is TRBJ2-3, with 7 bases matching TRBD2. Sequenced sample: naive CD8+ T cells sorted from blood. The receptor was derived from a human donor in good health. CDR3 nucleotides: TGTGCCAGCAGGGGGACTACGGTAGAGGGGGATACGCAGTATTTT. This sequence encodes CASRGTTVEGDTQYF.